One sample yielded the 21 T cell receptor beta chains listed below, sequenced in a study of T cell responses to AZD1222 COVID-19 vaccine. Assay: immunoSEQ multiplex PCR; the TCRdb copy retains only in-frame clones and omits some. The sample has about 140,000 clones; 70% to 90% are singletons. This material consisted of peripheral blood, taken on day 0 of AZD1222 vaccination. Every receptor here comes from an adult in good health.

This clone was counted a few times. The chain recombines TRBV13 with TRBJ2-5; 13 bases line up with TRBD2. V gave up 4 bases and J gave up 5 bases; unmatched junction bases: 10. CDR3 length: 17 residues. Per germline, CDR1 PRHDT and CDR2 FYEKMQ (reference sequence). As DNA, the CDR3 is TGTGCCAGCAGCTCTTCGACTAGCGGGAGGCGCACGGAGACCCAGTACTTC. Its translation: CASSSSTSGRRTETQYF.

The rearrangement joins TRBV12-5 to TRBJ2-6; a possible D gene is TRBD2 (6 bases). Per germline, CDR1 LGHNT and CDR2 FRNRAP. The CDR3 contains 17 residues. V gave up 1 base and J gave up 3 bases, with 13 bases separating them. For the CDR3, the DNA is TGTGCTAGTGGTTTGGCGGTGGGGGGATTTGGGGCCAACGTCCTGACTTTC. Encoded protein: CASGLAVGGFGANVLTF.

The chain combines TRBV9 with TRBJ2-1; 7 bases map to TRBD1. The CDR3 has 14 residues. Germline loops: CDR1 SGDLS, CDR2 YYNGEE. After removal of 2 bases from V and 9 bases from J, the junction contained 8 bases not matched to a gene. CDR3 in DNA: TGTGCCAGCAGCGTGGGCAGGGGGTACGGTGAGCAGTTCTTC. Encoded protein: CASSVGRGYGEQFF.

This chain uses TRBV6-5 with TRBJ2-2; D might be TRBD1 (6 bases). The germline V gene encodes CDR1 MNHEY and CDR2 SVGAGI. V lost 4 bases, J lost 4 bases, and 13 bases lay in between. The CDR3 is 15 amino acids. This CDR3 reads CASSWQGKGTGELFF. For the CDR3, the DNA is TGTGCCAGCAGTTGGCAGGGGAAAGGCACCGGGGAGCTGTTTTTT.

This sequence joins TRBV27 and TRBJ2-7; 12 bases map to TRBD2. The CDR3 runs to 16 residues. The J segment lost 5 bases and the V segment lost 2 bases, leaving 7 bases of the junction unmatched. In germline, CDR1 is MNHEY, CDR2 SMNVEV (reference sequence). CDR3 in amino acids: CASSLTWTSGNNEQYF. For the CDR3, the DNA is TGTGCCAGCAGTTTAACGTGGACTAGCGGGAATAACGAGCAGTACTTC.

The gene calls are TRBV9 and TRBJ1-5; tentatively, D is TRBD1 (5 bases). CDR3 length equals 15 residues. V was clipped by 4 bases and J by 5 bases, with 16 bases between them. The germline V gene has CDR1 SGDLS and CDR2 YYNGEE. The CDR3 region has the DNA TGTGCCAGCAGCCCCGGGGGGAGAGGCGATCAGCCCCAGCATTTT. It codes for CASSPGGRGDQPQHF.

The rearrangement uses TRBV11-2 and TRBJ1-2, with a weak D call TRBD1 (6 bases). Germline V gene lookup returns CDR1 SGHAT and CDR2 FQNNGV. Trimming shortened V by 1 base and J by 7 bases, and 19 bases separated the two germline ends. The CDR3 runs to 16 residues. CDR3 region: CASSLGQGRQGSGYTF. The CDR3 DNA reads as TGTGCCAGCAGCTTAGGGCAGGGGCGCCAGGGGAGTGGCTACACCTTC.

The chain combines TRBV9 with TRBJ1-1; D remains ambiguous. Germline V lookup: CDR1 SGDLS, CDR2 YYNGEE. Trimming shortened V by 0 bases and J by 6 bases, and 9 bases separated the two germline ends. The CDR3 is 13 residues long. CDR3 sequence (DNA): TGTGCCAGCAGCGTAGATGGCTGGGCTGAAGCTTTCTTT. Translating gives CASSVDGWAEAFF.

This chain links TRBV7-7 with TRBJ2-2, with 9 bases aligning to TRBD1. This CDR3 has 16 amino acids. The V gene end was trimmed by 5 bases and the J gene end by 2 bases; junction bases not matched to a gene: 6. The germline gives CDR1 SSHAT, CDR2 FNYEAQ (reference sequence). In DNA, the CDR3 is TGTGCCAGCAGCACCGGACAGGGGACAAACACCGGGGAGCTGTTTTTT. Amino acid sequence: CASSTGQGTNTGELFF. Based on the CDR3 plus reference TRBV7-7 and TRBJ2-2, the full variable domain is GAGVSQSPRYKVTKRGQDVTLRCDPISSHATLYWYQQALGQGPEFLTYFNYEAQPDKSGLPSDRFSAERPEGSISTLTIQRTEQRDSAMYRCASSTGQGTNTGELFFGEGSRLTVL.

The rearrangement uses TRBV9 and TRBJ2-5; TRBD2 matches at 8 bases. This CDR3 is built from 15 residues. The germline V gene has CDR1 SGDLS and CDR2 YYNGEE. The ends lost 4 bases at V and 5 bases at J; junction bases unmatched: 10. The CDR3 here is CASSPGGGLWETQYF. The CDR3 coding sequence is TGTGCCAGCAGCCCAGGCGGGGGGCTTTGGGAGACCCAGTACTTC.

This chain connects TRBV25-1 to TRBJ2-5, with 7 nucleotides matching TRBD1. V gave up 2 bases and J gave up 5 bases; unmatched junction bases: 5. CDR1 and CDR2 from the germline V gene are MGHDK and SYGVNS. CDR3 length equals 14 residues. The CDR3 reads CASSETRGRETQYF. The CDR3 DNA follows: TGTGCCAGCAGTGAAACAAGGGGGCGGGAGACCCAGTACTTC.

The chain is built from TRBV11-1 and TRBJ2-5; the D is unclear. The DNA end is more similar to TRBJ2-7, so the J call may be wrong. CDR3 length: 13 amino acids. Germline CDR1 SGHAT, CDR2 FQDESV (reference sequence). The CDR3 bases are TGTGCCAGCAGCCCGCCGGTCCCCTACGAGCAGTACTTC. Residues: CASSPPVPYEQYF.

The gene calls are TRBV11-2 and TRBJ2-5; perhaps TRBD1 as D (6 bases). Germline CDR1 reads SGHAT; CDR2 reads FQNNGV. Trimming stripped 1 base from V and 2 bases from J, with 11 bases between. The CDR3 sequence is 15 residues long. The DNA for the CDR3 is TGTGCCAGCAGCTTAGGGACAGCCTTTCAAGAGACCCAGTACTTC. It specifies CASSLGTAFQETQYF.

A few counts support this clone. The chain is built from TRBV6-4 and TRBJ2-1; 10 nucleotides align to TRBD2. J was trimmed by 8 bases and V by 4 bases; bases with no gene match: 5. In germline, CDR1 is MRHNA, CDR2 SNTAGT. The CDR3 is 14 residues long. The CDR3 nucleotides are TGTGCCAGCAGTGGTGGAGCGGGGGGGCATGAGCAGTTCTTC. Amino acids: CASSGGAGGHEQFF.

The chain has TRBV19 and TRBJ1-4; 9 positions match TRBD1. This CDR3 spans 13 amino acids. Germline CDR1 reads LNHDA; CDR2 reads SQIVND (reference sequence). Germline trimming cut 8 bases from V and 6 bases from J; bases unmatched to any gene: 4. CDR3 amino acids: CASGGTGYEKLFF. CDR3 nucleotide sequence: TGTGCCAGTGGCGGGACAGGGTATGAAAAACTGTTTTTT.

This clone has just one count. J is TRBJ2-7 and V is TRBV3-1 (or the pseudogene TRBV3-2), with D uncertain. V was cut by 4 bases and J by 5 bases, with 9 bases left in between. The CDR3 runs 12 residues. Germline CDR1 is LGHDT and CDR2 is YNNKEL (reference sequence). CDR3 DNA: TGTGCCAGCAGCCTCTCACAGAACGAGCAGTACTTC. Encoded protein: CASSLSQNEQYF.

The chain carries TRBV2 and TRBJ1-1; no clear D gene. Germline V gives CDR1 SNHLY, CDR2 FYNNEI. The V and J ends lost 6 bases and 4 bases respectively, with 9 bases between them. The CDR3 consists of 12 residues. The CDR3 region is CASRKTSTEAFF. CDR3 DNA sequence: TGTGCCAGCAGGAAAACGAGCACTGAAGCTTTCTTT.

The rearrangement links TRBV5-1 to TRBJ1-2; TRBD1 aligns across 8 bases. The CDR3 contains 14 residues. The trim removed 4 bases at V and 3 bases at J, leaving 5 bases unmatched. Per the germline V gene, CDR1 is SGHRS and CDR2 is YFSETQ. The CDR3 reads CASSAMTGDYGYTF. The CDR3 DNA reads TGCGCCAGCAGCGCGATGACAGGGGACTATGGCTACACCTTC.

This chain links TRBV19 with TRBJ1-2, with TRBD1 matching 9 bases. V shed 6 bases and J 7 bases; nucleotides not matched to a gene: 3. Germline V gene data show CDR1 as LNHDA and CDR2 as SQIVND (reference sequence). CDR3 size: 12 residues. The CDR3 DNA reads as TGTGCCAGTAGCCGGACAGGGGTTGGCTACACCTTC. Translation: CASSRTGVGYTF.

CDR3 in amino acids: CASSPGWFAGGPGELFF. CDR3 nucleotide sequence: TGTGCCAGCAGCCCGGGTTGGTTTGCGGGGGGGCCCGGGGAGCTGTTTTTT. This chain joins TRBV28 and TRBJ2-2; 9 nucleotides line up with TRBD2. This CDR3 has 17 residues. Germline V gene sequence: CDR1 MDHEN, CDR2 SYDVKM. Germline trimming cut 6 bases from V and 6 bases from J; bases unmatched to any gene: 14.

This clone showed up just a few times. This chain's CDR3 is CASSIDGLNTEAFF. CDR3 bases: TGTGCCAGTAGTATAGATGGTCTGAACACTGAAGCTTTCTTT. This chain connects TRBV19 to TRBJ1-1; D gene unclear. V lost 0 bases to trimming and J lost 0 bases, with 5 bases between them. The CDR3 covers 14 residues. The germline gives CDR1 LNHDA, CDR2 SQIVND (reference sequence).